This T cell receptor beta chain originates from a study of blood T cell repertoires in COVID-19. The V end was cut by 10 bases, the J end by 0 bases, with 11 bases between. The CDR3 covers 13 residues. Germline V gene sequence: CDR1 SGHTS, CDR2 YDEGEE. Everyone who took part was 18 to 89 years old, and they came from about two dozen US areas. Cohorts were determined from participant-reported clinical history. Original processing methods: Amplification from reference gene primers served as the basis for estimated nucleated cell counts. The data were produced by immunoSEQ multiplex PCR, yet TCRdb's version contains in-frame clones alone and is incomplete. V, J and clone size reflect that table, while D and trimming were determined from the DNA. The sample lists about 140,000 clones; around 80% were seen once.

Sequencing was carried out using PBMCs or T cells enriched from blood (not recorded which). The sequence came from a young woman who had been exposed to COVID-19. The chain carries TRBV5-8 and TRBJ1-5; TRBD1 is a possible D gene (5 bases). In DNA, the CDR3 is TGTGCCCCTCCGGACATTAGCAATCAGCCCCAGCATTTT. Protein: CAPPDISNQPQHF.